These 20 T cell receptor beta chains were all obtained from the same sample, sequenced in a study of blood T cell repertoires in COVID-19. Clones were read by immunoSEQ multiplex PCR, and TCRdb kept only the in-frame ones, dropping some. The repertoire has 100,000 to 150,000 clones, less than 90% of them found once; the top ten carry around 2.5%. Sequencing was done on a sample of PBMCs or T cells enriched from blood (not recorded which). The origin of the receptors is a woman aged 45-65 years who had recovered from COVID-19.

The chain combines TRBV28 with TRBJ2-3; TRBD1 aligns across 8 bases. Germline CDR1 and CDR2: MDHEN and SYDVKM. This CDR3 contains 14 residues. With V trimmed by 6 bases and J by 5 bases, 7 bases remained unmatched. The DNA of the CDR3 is TGTGCCAGCAGCGGACAGGGTCGGGTAGATACGCAGTATTTT. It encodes CASSGQGRVDTQYF.

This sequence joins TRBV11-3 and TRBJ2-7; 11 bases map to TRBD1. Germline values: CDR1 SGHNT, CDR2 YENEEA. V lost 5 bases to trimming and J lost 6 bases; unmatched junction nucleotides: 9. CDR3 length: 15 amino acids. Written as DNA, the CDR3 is TGTGCCAGCAGCCTTACTTCCGGGACAGGGGGCGAGCAGTACTTC. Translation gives CASSLTSGTGGEQYF.

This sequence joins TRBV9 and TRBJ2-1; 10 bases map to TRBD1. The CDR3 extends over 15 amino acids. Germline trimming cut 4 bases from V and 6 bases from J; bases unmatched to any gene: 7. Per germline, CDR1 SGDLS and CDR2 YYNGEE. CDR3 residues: CASSSGQGLVNEQFF. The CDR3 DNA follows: TGTGCCAGCAGCTCGGGACAGGGGCTAGTCAATGAGCAGTTCTTC.

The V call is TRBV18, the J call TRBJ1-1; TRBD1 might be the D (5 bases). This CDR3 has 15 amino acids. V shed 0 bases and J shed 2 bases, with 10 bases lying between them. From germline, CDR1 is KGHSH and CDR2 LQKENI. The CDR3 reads CASSPPGRANTEAFF. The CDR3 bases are TGTGCCAGCTCACCACCGGGCAGGGCCAACACTGAAGCTTTCTTT.

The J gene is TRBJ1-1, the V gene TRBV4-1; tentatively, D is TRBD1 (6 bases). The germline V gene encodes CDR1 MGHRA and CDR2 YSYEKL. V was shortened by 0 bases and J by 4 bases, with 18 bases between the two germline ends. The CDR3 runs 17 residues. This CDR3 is CASSQEAGVATGTEAFF. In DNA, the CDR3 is TGCGCCAGCAGCCAAGAGGCAGGGGTCGCGACGGGCACTGAAGCTTTCTTT.

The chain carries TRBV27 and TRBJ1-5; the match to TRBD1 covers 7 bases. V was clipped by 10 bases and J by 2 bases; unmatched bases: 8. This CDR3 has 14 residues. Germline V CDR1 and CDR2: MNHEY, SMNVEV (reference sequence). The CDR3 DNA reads TGTGCCACCCGACAGGGCGATGGCAATCAGCCCCAGCATTTT. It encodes CATRQGDGNQPQHF.

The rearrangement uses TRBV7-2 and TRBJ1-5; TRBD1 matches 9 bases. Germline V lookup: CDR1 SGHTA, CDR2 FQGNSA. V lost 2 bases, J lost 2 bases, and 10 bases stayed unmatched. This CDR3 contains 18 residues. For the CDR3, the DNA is TGTGCCAGCAGCTTACCTACAGGGGGCGACCAACGCAATCAGCCCCAGCATTTT. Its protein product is CASSLPTGGDQRNQPQHF.

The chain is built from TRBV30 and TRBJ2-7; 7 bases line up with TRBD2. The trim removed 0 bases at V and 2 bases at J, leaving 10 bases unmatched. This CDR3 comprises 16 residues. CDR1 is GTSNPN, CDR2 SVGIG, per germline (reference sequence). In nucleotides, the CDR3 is TGTGCCTGGAGTGTAGACGGGGGGTTCTCGCCCTACGAGCAGTACTTC. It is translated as CAWSVDGGFSPYEQYF. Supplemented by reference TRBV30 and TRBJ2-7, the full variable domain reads SQTIHQWPATLVQPVGSPLSLECTVEGTSNPNLYWYRQAAGRGLQLLFYSVGIGQISSEVPQNLSASRPQDRQFILSSKKLLLSDSGFYLCAWSVDGGFSPYEQYFGPGTRLTVT.

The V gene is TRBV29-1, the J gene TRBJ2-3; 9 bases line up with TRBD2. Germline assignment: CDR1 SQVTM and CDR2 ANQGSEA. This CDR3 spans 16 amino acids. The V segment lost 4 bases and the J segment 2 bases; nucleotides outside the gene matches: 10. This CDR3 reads CSVVMSGGPDTDTQYF. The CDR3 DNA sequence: TGCAGCGTTGTAATGAGCGGGGGGCCCGACACAGATACGCAGTATTTT.

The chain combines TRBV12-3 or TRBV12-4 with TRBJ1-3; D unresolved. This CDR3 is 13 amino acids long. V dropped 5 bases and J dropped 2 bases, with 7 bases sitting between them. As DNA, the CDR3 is TGTGCCAGCAGTATGACACCTGGAAACACCATATATTTT. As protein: CASSMTPGNTIYF.

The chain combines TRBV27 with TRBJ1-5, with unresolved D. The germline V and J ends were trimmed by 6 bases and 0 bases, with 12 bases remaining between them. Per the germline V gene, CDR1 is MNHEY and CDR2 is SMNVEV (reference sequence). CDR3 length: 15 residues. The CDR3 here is CASRTEENSNQPQHF. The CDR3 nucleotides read TGTGCCAGCAGGACGGAGGAAAATAGCAATCAGCCCCAGCATTTT.

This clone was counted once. For the CDR3, the DNA is TGTGCCAGCAGTTTATGGGAGTCTCAGCCCCAGCATTTT. Protein: CASSLWESQPQHF. The J gene is TRBJ1-5, the V gene TRBV27; D remains ambiguous. The germline V and J ends were trimmed by 1 base and 6 bases, with 7 bases remaining between them. The CDR3 extends over 13 amino acids. The germline gives CDR1 MNHEY, CDR2 SMNVEV (reference sequence).

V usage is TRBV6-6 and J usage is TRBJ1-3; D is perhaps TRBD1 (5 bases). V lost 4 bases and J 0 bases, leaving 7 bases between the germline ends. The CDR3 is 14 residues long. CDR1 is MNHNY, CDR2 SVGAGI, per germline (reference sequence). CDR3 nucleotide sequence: TGTGCCAGCAGTTCAGGGTTCTCTGGAAACACCATATATTTT. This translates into CASSSGFSGNTIYF.

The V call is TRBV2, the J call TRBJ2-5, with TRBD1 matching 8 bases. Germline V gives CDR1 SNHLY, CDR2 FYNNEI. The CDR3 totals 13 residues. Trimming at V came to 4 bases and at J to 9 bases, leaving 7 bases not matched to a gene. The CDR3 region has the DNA TGTGCCAGCAGTGTTCAGGGGGCCGGGGCCCAGTACTTC. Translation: CASSVQGAGAQYF. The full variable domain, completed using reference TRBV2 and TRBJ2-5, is EPEVTQTPSHQVTQMGQEVILRCVPISNHLYFYWYRQILGQKVEFLVSFYNNEISEKSEIFDDQFSVERPDGSNFTLKIRSTKLEDSAMYFCASSVQGAGAQYFGPGTRLLVL.

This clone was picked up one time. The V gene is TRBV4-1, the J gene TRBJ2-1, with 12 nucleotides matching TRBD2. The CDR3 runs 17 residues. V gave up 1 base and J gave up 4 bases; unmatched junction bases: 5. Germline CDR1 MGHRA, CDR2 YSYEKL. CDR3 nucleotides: TGCGCCAGCAGCCAAGGCCCTACTAGCGGGGGGTACAATGAGCAGTTCTTC. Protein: CASSQGPTSGGYNEQFF.

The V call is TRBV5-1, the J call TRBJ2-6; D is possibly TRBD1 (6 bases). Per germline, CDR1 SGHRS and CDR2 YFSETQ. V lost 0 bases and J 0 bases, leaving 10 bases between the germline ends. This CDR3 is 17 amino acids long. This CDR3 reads CASSLVRGFSGANVLTF. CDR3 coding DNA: TGCGCCAGCAGCTTGGTTAGGGGGTTCTCTGGGGCCAACGTCCTGACTTTC.

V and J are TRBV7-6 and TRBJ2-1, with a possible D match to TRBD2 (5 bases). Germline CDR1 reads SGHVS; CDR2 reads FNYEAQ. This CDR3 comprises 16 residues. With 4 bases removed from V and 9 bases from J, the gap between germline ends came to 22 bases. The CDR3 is CASSSARGARAGEQFF. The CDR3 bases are TGTGCCAGCAGCTCCGCCCGGGGAGCCCGGGCTGGTGAGCAGTTCTTC.

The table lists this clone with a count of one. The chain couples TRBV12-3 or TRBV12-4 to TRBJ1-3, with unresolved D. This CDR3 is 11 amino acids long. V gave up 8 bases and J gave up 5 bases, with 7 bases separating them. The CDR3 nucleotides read TGTGCCAGCTCCGGGAGAAACACCATATATTTT. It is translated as CASSGRNTIYF.

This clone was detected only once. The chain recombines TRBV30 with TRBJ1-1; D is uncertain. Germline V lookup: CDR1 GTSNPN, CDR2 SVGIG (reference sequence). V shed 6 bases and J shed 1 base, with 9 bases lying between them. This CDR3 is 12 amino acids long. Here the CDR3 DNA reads TGTGCCTGCGGACGGGGGAACACTGAAGCTTTCTTT. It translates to CACGRGNTEAFF. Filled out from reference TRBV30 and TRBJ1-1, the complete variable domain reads SQTIHQWPATLVQPVGSPLSLECTVEGTSNPNLYWYRQAAGRGLQLLFYSVGIGQISSEVPQNLSASRPQDRQFILSSKKLLLSDSGFYLCACGRGNTEAFFGQGTRLTVV.

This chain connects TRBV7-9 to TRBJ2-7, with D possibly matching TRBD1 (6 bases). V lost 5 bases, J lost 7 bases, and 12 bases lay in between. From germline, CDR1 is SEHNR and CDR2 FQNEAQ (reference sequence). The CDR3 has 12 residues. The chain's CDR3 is CASSHRDNEQYF. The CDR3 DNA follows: TGTGCCAGCAGCCACCGGGACAATGAGCAGTACTTC.